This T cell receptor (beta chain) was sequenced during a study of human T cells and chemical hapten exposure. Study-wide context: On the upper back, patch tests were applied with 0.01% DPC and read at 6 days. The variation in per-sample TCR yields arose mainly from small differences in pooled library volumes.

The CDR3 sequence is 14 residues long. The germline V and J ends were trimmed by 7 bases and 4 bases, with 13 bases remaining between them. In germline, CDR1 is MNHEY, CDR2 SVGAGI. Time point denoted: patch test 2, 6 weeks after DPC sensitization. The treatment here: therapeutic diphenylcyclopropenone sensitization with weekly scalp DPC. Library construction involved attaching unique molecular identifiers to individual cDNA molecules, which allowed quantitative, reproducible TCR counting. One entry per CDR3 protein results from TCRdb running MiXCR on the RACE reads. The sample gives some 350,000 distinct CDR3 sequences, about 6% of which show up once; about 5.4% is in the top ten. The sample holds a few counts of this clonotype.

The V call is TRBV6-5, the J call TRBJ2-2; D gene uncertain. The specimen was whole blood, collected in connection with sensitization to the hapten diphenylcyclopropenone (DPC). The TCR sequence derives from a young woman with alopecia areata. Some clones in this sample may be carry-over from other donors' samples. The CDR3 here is CASTPDRPTGELFF. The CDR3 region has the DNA TGTGCCAGCACGCCTGATAGACCCACCGGGGAGCTGTTTTTT.